Each of the 14 T cell receptor beta chains below was sequenced from the same sample in a study of blood T cell repertoires in COVID-19. Sequenced by immunoSEQ multiplex PCR; TCRdb stores in-frame clones only, minus some. Found here are 200,000 to 250,000 clones, about nine tenths of them singletons; the top ten hold roughly 5%. The sequencing sample was made of peripheral blood. Receptors originate from a middle-aged woman with acute or convalescent COVID-19.

The chain's CDR3 is CASRTVGGDYGYTF. DNA of the CDR3: TGCGCCAGCAGAACGGTAGGGGGCGACTATGGCTACACCTTC. V is TRBV5-1 and J is TRBJ1-2; 7 bases map to TRBD1. The length of the CDR3 is 14 residues. Trimming took 5 bases from V and 3 from J; bases not matched to a gene: 7. The germline gives CDR1 SGHRS, CDR2 YFSETQ.

The rearrangement joins TRBV7-3 to TRBJ2-3; D remains unclear. This CDR3 comprises 15 residues. The germline gives CDR1 SGHTA, CDR2 FQGTGA. Trimming shortened V by 2 bases and J by 0 bases, and 9 bases separated the two germline ends. DNA of the CDR3: TGTGCCAGCAGCTTATTGGGCACGAGCACAGATACGCAGTATTTT. It codes for CASSLLGTSTDTQYF.

V is TRBV27 and J is TRBJ1-5; weak D call: TRBD1 (5 bases). CDR1 is MNHEY and CDR2 is SMNVEV in the germline V gene (reference sequence). This CDR3 comprises 16 residues. Trimming removed 4 bases from V and 3 bases from J, with 16 bases in between. As DNA, the CDR3 is TGTGCCAGCAGTTCGAGATCCGGACATCTCAATCAGCCCCAGCATTTT. Its translation: CASSSRSGHLNQPQHF.

CDR3 DNA: TGTGCCAGCGACCAGGGGGCTGACGCTGAAGCTTTCTTT. Protein product: CASDQGADAEAFF. The V gene is TRBV12-3 or TRBV12-4, the J gene TRBJ1-1; TRBD1 matches 8 bases. Unmatched junction bases numbered 8, after V lost 8 bases and J lost 6 bases. The CDR3 consists of 13 residues.

The chain is built from TRBV2 and TRBJ1-5; unclear D gene. The CDR3 length is 11 residues. Germline V gene sequence: CDR1 SNHLY, CDR2 FYNNEI. Trimming removed 5 bases from V and 6 bases from J, with 5 bases in between. CDR3 sequence (DNA): TGTGCCAGCAGTTTCAGTCAGCCCCAGCATTTT. The encoded protein is CASSFSQPQHF. The full variable domain, completed using reference TRBV2 and TRBJ1-5, is EPEVTQTPSHQVTQMGQEVILRCVPISNHLYFYWYRQILGQKVEFLVSFYNNEISEKSEIFDDQFSVERPDGSNFTLKIRSTKLEDSAMYFCASSFSQPQHFGDGTRLSIL.

The chain joins TRBV14 to TRBJ1-1; D is perhaps TRBD1 (5 bases). This CDR3 contains 19 residues. Trimming shortened V by 0 bases and J by 0 bases, and 20 bases separated the two germline ends. Germline V gene lookup returns CDR1 SGHDN and CDR2 FVKESK. Here the CDR3 reads CASSQEFGAWSNLNTEAFF. The CDR3 DNA is TGTGCCAGCAGCCAAGAATTTGGGGCGTGGTCCAACCTGAACACTGAAGCTTTCTTT.

This clone occurred once. The chain joins TRBV29-1 to TRBJ1-1, with TRBD1 identical over 9 bases. Germline values: CDR1 SQVTM, CDR2 ANQGSEA. Trimming cost V 6 bases and J 1 base; bases outside gene matches: 3. The CDR3 is 13 residues long. CDR3 in DNA: TGCAGCGTCGGGACAGGGCAGAACACTGAAGCTTTCTTT. The encoded protein is CSVGTGQNTEAFF.

This clone was found once. This chain uses TRBV5-1 with TRBJ1-1, with TRBD1 as a possible D gene (6 bases). CDR3 length: 14 residues. Germline V CDR1 and CDR2: SGHRS, YFSETQ. The V and J ends lost 4 bases and 4 bases respectively, with 14 bases between them. The DNA for the CDR3 is TGCGCCAGCAGCCCGCAGGGGCACGGCACTGAAGCTTTCTTT. It specifies CASSPQGHGTEAFF.

The rearrangement uses TRBV19 and TRBJ2-2, with D possibly TRBD1 on 6 matching bases. CDR1 is LNHDA, CDR2 SQIVND, per germline (reference sequence). The V end lost 3 bases, the J end lost 4 bases, and 12 bases lay between the germline ends. CDR3 length equals 15 residues. The CDR3, as DNA: TGTGCCAGTAGTATTCTGGGGGCGAGCACCGGGGAGCTGTTTTTT. This codes for CASSILGASTGELFF.

The rearrangement links TRBV23-1 to TRBJ1-1, with a tentative D call TRBD1 (6 bases). TRBV23-1 is an ORF, and what it does is uncertain. The CDR3 is 16 residues long. V was clipped by 4 bases and J by 3 bases, with 18 bases between them. CDR3 nucleotides: TGCGCCAGCAGTCTCCGCGGGGGGGGGCAGGACACTGAAGCTTTCTTT. Amino acids: CASSLRGGGQDTEAFF.

The chain couples TRBV3-1 (or the pseudogene TRBV3-2) to TRBJ1-5; D might be TRBD1 (5 bases). The V end lost 3 bases, the J end lost 3 bases, and 6 bases lay between the germline ends. CDR1 and CDR2 from the germline V gene are LGHDT and YNNKEL (reference sequence). The CDR3 is made up of 13 amino acids. The CDR3 spells CASSQGPNQPQHF. The CDR3 DNA reads TGTGCCAGCAGCCAGGGGCCCAATCAGCCCCAGCATTTT.

V and J are TRBV10-1 and TRBJ2-1; a possible D gene is TRBD1 (6 bases). CDR1 WNHNN and CDR2 SYGVQD come from the germline V gene (reference sequence). The CDR3 consists of 16 residues. V lost 1 base and J 1 base, leaving 11 bases between the germline ends. Here the CDR3 DNA reads TGCGCCAGCAGTGAGTTGGGGGCCGGGTCCTACAATGAGCAGTTCTTC. Translation: CASSELGAGSYNEQFF.

This chain uses TRBV7-2 with TRBJ2-1; a possible D gene is TRBD2 (6 bases). Germline V gene lookup returns CDR1 SGHTA and CDR2 FQGNSA. V lost 4 bases and J 2 bases, leaving 12 bases between the germline ends. The CDR3 extends over 15 amino acids. The CDR3 is CASSSRGKPYNEQFF. DNA of the CDR3: TGTGCCAGCAGCTCTCGGGGGAAGCCCTACAATGAGCAGTTCTTC.

The gene calls are TRBV24-1 and TRBJ2-3; 7 nucleotides agree with TRBD1. Per the germline V gene, CDR1 is KGHDR and CDR2 is SFDVKD. This CDR3 spans 16 amino acids. V lost 3 bases and J lost 4; bases outside the gene matches: 9. For the CDR3, the DNA is TGTGCCACCAGTGATCTTCAAACAGGGGTGGCAGATACGCAGTATTTT. It translates to CATSDLQTGVADTQYF.